This T cell receptor (beta chain) was profiled in a study of long-term antiretroviral therapy in people with HIV. immunoSEQ v3.0 was run at survey level. Libraries were prepared by immunoSEQ multiplex PCR; TCRdb keeps only in-frame clonotypes and omits some of them. The top ten hold 12% of the sample, which has 20,000 to 25,000 clones, roughly four fifths seen once. The length of the CDR3 is 17 residues. Germline V gives CDR1 SEHNR, CDR2 FQNEAQ (reference sequence). V was pared by 3 bases and J by 13 bases, with 15 bases of the junction left unmatched. The sample holds a few counts of this clone. The starting material was unsorted PBMCs, obtained about 1.8 years before starting antiretroviral therapy. The rearrangement uses TRBV7-9 and TRBJ2-1, with 13 bases aligning to TRBD2. The clonotype was recovered from a woman between 40 and 50 years old with HIV. This CDR3 is CASSLGTSGTSRSIQFF. The CDR3 nucleotides are TGTGCCAGCAGCTTGGGGACTAGCGGGACTTCTCGTTCTATCCAGTTCTTC.